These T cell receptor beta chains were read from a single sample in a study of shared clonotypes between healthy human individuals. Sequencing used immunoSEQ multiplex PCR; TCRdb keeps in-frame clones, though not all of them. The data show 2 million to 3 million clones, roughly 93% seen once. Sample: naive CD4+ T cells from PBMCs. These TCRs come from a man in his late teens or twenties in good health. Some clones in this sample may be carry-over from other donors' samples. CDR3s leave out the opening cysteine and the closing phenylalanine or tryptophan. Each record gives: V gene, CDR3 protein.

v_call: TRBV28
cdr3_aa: ASSLYGEVDTQY

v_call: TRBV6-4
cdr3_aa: ASSPGLGYNEQF

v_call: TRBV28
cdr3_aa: ASSLRWSSYEQY

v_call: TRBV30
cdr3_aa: AWTRGYPNEQY

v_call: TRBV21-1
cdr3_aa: ASSNRWDSRDTQY

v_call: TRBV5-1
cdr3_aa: ASSLVGGYGYT

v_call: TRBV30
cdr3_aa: AWSLGALSSYEQY

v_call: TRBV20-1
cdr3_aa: SARGAETQY

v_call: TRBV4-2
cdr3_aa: ASSQVGSSGRGNEQF

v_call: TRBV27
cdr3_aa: ASSLRLDTEAF

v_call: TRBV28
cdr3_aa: ASSLLGPDKDAF

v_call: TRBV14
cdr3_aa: ASSPRLTPLGEQF

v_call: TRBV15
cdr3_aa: ATSGEGGRGYT

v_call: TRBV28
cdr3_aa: ASSLVGNTIY

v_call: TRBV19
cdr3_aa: ASSATGTSSYEQY

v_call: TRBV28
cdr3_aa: ATWVSGSYNEQF

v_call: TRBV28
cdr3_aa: ASSFGGIRSYNEQF

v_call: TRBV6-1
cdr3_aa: ASSAAGHYGYT

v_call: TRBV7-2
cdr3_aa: ASSLDRRELF

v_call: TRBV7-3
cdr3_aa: ASSLTGGTKGNEQF

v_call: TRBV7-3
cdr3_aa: ASSLGGRPPYNEQF

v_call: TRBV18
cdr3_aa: ASSPNPGQGADEQY

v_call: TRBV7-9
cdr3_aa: ASIEEGKTNYGYT

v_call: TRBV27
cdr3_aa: ASSLKRAGGPNEKLF

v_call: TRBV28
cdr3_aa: ASTKSSGANVLT

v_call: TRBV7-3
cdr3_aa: ASSQGPYNEQF

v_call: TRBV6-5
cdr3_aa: ASRDSGSGNTIY

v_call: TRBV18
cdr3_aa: ASSPSDRGTAYGYT

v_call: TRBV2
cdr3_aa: ASSGTVDDQPQH

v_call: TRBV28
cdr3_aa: ASRGLGALQETQY

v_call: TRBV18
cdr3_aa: ASSRQRNTEAF

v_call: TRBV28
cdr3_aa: ASSHQGVPQSGAF

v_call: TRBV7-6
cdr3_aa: ASSLNRAPYEQY

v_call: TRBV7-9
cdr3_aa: ASSSKLNTEAF

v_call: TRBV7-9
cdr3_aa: ASSLTGDGSNQPQH

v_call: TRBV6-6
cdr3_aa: ASSSPSGRRGEQY

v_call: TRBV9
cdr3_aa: ASNRGGYNQPQH